This T cell receptor (beta chain) is from a study of blood T cell repertoires in COVID-19. The wider study: Acute and convalescent COVID-19 specimens originated in the United States, Italy and Spain. From T cells, B-cell-depleted T cells, or PBMCs came the material, which was cDNA or gDNA.

Looked up from germline, CDR1 is SGHNT and CDR2 is YYREEE (reference sequence). Trimming left V 4 bases short and J 1 base short, with 12 bases between. The CDR3 extends over 15 amino acids. Original methodology: Amplification of reference gene primers provided the estimated nucleated cell counts. Assay: immunoSEQ multiplex PCR; the TCRdb copy retains only in-frame clones and omits some. That table is the source of V, J and clone size, and D and trimming were worked out from the DNA. The sample holds more than 140,000 clones, just over 85% seen once. The clonotype originates from a woman in her sixties with acute or convalescent COVID-19. V usage is TRBV5-4 and J usage is TRBJ1-5; TRBD1 is a possible D gene (5 bases). The sequenced sample was peripheral blood. DNA for the CDR3: TGTGCCAGCAGCCGCCAGGGAGGGAGCAATCAGCCCCAGCATTTT. It is translated as CASSRQGGSNQPQHF.